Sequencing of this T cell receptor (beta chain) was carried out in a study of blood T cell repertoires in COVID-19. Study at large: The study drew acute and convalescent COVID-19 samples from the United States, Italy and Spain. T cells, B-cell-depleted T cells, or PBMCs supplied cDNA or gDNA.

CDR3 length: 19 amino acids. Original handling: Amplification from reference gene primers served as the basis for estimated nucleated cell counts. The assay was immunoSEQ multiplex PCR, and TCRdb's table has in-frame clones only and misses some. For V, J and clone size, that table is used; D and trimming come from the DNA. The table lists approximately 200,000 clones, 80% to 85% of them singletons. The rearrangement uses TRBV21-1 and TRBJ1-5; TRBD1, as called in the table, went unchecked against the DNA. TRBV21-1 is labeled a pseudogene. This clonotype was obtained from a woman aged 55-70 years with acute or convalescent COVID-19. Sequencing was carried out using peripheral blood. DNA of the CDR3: TGTGCCAGCAGCAAGGAGTCAGGGCTATCTTCCCCAAGCAATCAGCCCCAGCATTTT. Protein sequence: CASSKESGLSSPSNQPQHF.